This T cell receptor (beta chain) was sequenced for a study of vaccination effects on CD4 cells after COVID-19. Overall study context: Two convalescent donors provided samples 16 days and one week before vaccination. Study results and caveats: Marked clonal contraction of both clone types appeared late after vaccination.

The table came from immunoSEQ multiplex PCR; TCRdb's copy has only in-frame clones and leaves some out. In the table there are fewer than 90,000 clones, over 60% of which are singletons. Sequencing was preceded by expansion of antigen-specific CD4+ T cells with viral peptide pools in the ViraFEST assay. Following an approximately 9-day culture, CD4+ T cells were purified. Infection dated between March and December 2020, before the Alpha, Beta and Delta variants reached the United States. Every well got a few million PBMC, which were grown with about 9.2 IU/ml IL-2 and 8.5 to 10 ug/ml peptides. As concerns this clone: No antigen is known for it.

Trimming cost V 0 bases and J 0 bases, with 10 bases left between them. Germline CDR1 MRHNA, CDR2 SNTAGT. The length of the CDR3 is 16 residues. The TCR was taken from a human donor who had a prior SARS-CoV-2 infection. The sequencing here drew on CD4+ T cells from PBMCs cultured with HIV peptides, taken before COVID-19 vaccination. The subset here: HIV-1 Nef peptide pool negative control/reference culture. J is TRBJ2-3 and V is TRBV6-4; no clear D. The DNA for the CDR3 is TGTGCCAGCAGTGACTCCCCAGTTGCTAGCACAGATACGCAGTATTTT. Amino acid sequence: CASSDSPVASTDTQYF.